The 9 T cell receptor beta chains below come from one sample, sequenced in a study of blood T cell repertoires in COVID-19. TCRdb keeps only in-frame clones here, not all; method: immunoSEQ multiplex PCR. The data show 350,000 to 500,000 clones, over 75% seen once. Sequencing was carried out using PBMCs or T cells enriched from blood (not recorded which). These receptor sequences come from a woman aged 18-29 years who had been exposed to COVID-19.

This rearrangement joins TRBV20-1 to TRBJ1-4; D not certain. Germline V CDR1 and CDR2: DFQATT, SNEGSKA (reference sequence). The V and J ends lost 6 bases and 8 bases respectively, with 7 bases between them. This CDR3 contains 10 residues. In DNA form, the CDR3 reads TGCAGTGCGGGCCAGGAAAAACTGTTTTTT. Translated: CSAGQEKLFF.

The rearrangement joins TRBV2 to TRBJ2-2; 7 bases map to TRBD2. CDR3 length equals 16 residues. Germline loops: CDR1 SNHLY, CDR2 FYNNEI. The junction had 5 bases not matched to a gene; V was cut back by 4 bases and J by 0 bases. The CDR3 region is CASSGLAGPNTGELFF. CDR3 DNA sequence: TGTGCCAGCAGTGGTTTAGCGGGCCCGAACACCGGGGAGCTGTTTTTT. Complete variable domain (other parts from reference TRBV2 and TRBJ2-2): EPEVTQTPSHQVTQMGQEVILRCVPISNHLYFYWYRQILGQKVEFLVSFYNNEISEKSEIFDDQFSVERPDGSNFTLKIRSTKLEDSAMYFCASSGLAGPNTGELFFGEGSRLTVL.

The CDR3 DNA follows: TGTGCCAGCAGGACGATGGGACAGGGAGATCAGCCCCAGCATTTT. Encoded protein: CASRTMGQGDQPQHF. The chain couples TRBV28 to TRBJ1-5, with 9 bases lining up with TRBD1. The CDR3 runs to 15 residues. Germline V lookup: CDR1 MDHEN, CDR2 SYDVKM. After removal of 6 bases from V and 5 bases from J, the junction contained 8 bases not matched to a gene.

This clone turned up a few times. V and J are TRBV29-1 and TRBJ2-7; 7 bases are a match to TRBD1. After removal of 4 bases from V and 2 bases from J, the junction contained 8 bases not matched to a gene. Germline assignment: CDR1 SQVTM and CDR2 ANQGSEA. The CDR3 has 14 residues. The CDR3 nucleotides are TGCAGCGTTGCCGAACAGGGGAAGACCTACGAGCAGTACTTC. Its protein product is CSVAEQGKTYEQYF.

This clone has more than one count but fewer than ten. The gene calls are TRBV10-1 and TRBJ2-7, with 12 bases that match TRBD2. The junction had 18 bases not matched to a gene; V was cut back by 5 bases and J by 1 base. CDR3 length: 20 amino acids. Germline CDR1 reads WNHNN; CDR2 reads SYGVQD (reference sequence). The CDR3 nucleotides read TGCGCCAGCAGTCTCCCCGAGAGGCTTCGGACTAGCGGGACGTCCTACGAGCAGTACTTC. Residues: CASSLPERLRTSGTSYEQYF.

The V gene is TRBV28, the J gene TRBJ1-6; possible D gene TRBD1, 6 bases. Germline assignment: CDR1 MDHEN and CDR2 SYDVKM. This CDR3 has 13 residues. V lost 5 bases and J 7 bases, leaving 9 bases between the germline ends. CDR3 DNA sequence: TGTGCCAGCAGTCCCCAGGGGAATTCACCCCTCCACTTT. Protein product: CASSPQGNSPLHF. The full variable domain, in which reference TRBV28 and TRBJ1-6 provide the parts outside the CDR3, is DVKVTQSSRYLVKRTGEKVFLECVQDMDHENMFWYRQDPGLGLRLIYFSYDVKMKEKGDIPEGYSVSREKKERFSLILESASTNQTSMYLCASSPQGNSPLHFGNGTRLTVT.

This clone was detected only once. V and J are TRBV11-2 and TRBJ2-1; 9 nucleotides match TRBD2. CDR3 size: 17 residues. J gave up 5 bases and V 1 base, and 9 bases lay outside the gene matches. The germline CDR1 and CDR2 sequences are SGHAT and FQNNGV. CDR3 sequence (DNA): TGTGCCAGCAGCTTAGGGAGGAGCGGGAGGCGCGACAATGAGCAGTTCTTC. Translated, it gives CASSLGRSGRRDNEQFF.

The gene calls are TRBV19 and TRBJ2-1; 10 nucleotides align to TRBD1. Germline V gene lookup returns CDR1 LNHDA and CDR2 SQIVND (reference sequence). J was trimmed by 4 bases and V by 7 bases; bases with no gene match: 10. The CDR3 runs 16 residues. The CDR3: CASTQSGTGVYNEQFF. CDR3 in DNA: TGTGCCAGTACCCAATCCGGGACAGGGGTATACAATGAGCAGTTCTTC.

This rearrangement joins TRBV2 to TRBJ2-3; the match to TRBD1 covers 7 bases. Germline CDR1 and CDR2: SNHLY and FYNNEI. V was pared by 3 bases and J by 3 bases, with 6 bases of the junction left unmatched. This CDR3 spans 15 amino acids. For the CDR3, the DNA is TGTGCCAGCAGTGAGTGGCAGGGGGTTACAGATACGCAGTATTTT. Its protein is CASSEWQGVTDTQYF. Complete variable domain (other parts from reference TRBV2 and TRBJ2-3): EPEVTQTPSHQVTQMGQEVILRCVPISNHLYFYWYRQILGQKVEFLVSFYNNEISEKSEIFDDQFSVERPDGSNFTLKIRSTKLEDSAMYFCASSEWQGVTDTQYFGPGTRLTVL.